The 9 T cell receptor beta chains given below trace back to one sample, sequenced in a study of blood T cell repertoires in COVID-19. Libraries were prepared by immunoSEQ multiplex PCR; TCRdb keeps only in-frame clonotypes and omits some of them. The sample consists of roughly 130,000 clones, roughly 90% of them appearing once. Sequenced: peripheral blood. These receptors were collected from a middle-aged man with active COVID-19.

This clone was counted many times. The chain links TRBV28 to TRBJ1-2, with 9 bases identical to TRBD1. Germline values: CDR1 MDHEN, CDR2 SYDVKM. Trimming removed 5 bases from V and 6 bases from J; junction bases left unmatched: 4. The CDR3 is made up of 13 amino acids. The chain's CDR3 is CASSLQGADGYTF. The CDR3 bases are TGTGCCAGCAGTCTACAGGGGGCCGATGGCTACACCTTC.

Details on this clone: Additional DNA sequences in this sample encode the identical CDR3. DNA of the CDR3: TGTGCCAGCAGTTTCGACAGGGTGGGCTACACCTTC. Its protein product is CASSFDRVGYTF. The chain links TRBV12-3 or TRBV12-4 to TRBJ1-2, with TRBD1 matching 7 bases. The CDR3 has 12 residues. J gave up 8 bases and V 3 bases, and 3 bases lay outside the gene matches.

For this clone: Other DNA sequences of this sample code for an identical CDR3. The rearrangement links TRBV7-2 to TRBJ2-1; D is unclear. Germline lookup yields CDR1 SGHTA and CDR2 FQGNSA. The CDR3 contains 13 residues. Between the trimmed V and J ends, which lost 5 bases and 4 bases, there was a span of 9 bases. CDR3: CASSPGSYNEQFF. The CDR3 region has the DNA TGTGCCAGCAGCCCCGGTAGTTACAATGAGCAGTTCTTC.

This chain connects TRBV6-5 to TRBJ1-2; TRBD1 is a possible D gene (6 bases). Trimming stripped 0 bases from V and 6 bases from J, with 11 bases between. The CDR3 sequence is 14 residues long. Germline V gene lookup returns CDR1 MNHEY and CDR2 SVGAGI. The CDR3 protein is CASSYSGQRHGYTF. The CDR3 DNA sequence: TGTGCCAGCAGTTACTCGGGACAAAGGCATGGCTACACCTTC.

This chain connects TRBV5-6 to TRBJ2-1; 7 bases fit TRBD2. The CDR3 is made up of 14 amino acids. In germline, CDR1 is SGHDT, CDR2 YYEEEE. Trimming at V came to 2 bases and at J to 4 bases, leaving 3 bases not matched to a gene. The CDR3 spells CASSFLADYNEQFF. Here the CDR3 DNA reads TGTGCCAGCAGCTTCCTAGCGGATTACAATGAGCAGTTCTTC.

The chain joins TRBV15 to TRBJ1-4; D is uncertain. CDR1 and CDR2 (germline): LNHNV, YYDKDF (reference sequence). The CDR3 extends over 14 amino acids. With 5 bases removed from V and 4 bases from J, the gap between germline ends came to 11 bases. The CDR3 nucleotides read TGTGCCACCAGCCCCGGCGGGATTAATGAAAAACTGTTTTTT. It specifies CATSPGGINEKLFF.

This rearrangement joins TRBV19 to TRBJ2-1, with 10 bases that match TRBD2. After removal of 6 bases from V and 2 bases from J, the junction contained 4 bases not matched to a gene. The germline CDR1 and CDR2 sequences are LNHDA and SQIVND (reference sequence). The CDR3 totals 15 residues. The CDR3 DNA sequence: TGTGCCAGTAGCTTAGCGGGGGGAACCTACAATGAGCAGTTCTTC. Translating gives CASSLAGGTYNEQFF.

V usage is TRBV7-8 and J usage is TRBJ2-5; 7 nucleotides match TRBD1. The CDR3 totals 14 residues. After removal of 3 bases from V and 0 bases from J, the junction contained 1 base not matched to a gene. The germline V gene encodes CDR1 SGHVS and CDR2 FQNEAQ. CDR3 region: CASSFDRDQETQYF. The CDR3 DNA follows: TGTGCCAGCAGCTTCGACAGGGACCAAGAGACCCAGTACTTC. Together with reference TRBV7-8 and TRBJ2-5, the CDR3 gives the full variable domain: GAGVSQSPRYKVAKRGQDVALRCDPISGHVSLFWYQQALGQGPEFLTYFQNEAQLDKSGLPSDRFFAERPEGSVSTLKIQRTQQEDSAVYLCASSFDRDQETQYFGPGTRLLVL.

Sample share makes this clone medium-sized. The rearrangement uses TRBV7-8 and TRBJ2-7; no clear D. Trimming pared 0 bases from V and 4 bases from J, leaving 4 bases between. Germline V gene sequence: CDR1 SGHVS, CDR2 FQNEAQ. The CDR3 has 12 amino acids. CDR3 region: CASSLAVYEQYF. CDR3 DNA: TGTGCCAGCAGCTTAGCCGTTTACGAGCAGTACTTC.